Reported below is one TCR beta chain. This clone has only one observation. This receptor's antigen is unknown. Base qualities are not recorded, but no much larger clone differs from it by a single base. The CDR3 goes from the cysteine to the phenylalanine over 16 residues. Only the CDR3 portion is preserved as DNA: 48 bases, with reading frame beginning at the first base. The junction shows trimming of 2 bases on V and 5 bases on J, and the gene matches do not reach 5 bases of it. The CDR1 and CDR2 encoded by the germline V gene are LGHNA and YSLEER. This entry is derived from a study of cytomegalovirus exposure and HLA in healthy donors (dated by TCRdb to 2015 to 2018). Study-wide context: An earlier analysis of approximately 640 of the donors reported approximately 270 Gb of sequence data and more than 90 million unique TCR beta sequences from about 200 million T cells. All discovery cohort repertoires had been generated using a single sequencing platform. Roughly 5 DR-DQ haplotypes were treated as single units for association and clustering because of strong linkage in the cohort. Donor age, sex, ethnicity and CMV serostatus were compiled together with the repertoire data. The number of typed donors differed by locus: about 620-640 for A, B, C, DRB1 and DQB1; 500 to 550 for DQA1; some 610 for DPA1; and some 470 for DPB1. In addition to the first cohort of approximately 670 subjects, a separate validation cohort of some 120 different subjects was used. A later analysis re-analyzed previously published TCR beta repertoires from about 730 donors and added high-resolution HLA genotyping to study TCR occurrence patterns. The T cell repertoires of 666 subjects were profiled by immunosequencing and related to cytomegalovirus serostatus. Class I and class II HLA loci were covered by the typing at four-digit resolution. To predict cytomegalovirus infection status, the study brought together high-throughput TCR immunosequencing, statistical association of individual TCRs with disease status, and machine learning. An earlier analysis of approximately 500 of the donors applied high-throughput TCR beta sequencing to assess whether each TCR beta V gene segment acted as functional or pseudogenic. An early release covering 550 to 650 HLA-typed donors comprised 250 to 350 gigabases of sequencing data and 85 million or so unique TCR sequences. Of the 398 genotyped donors, 80% to 90% were placed in the genetic ancestry cluster associated with self-reported Caucasian donors. Across 398 genotyped donors of the cohort, an average of approximately 220,000 unique TCR beta nucleotide sequences per donor were sequenced, and approximately 17% of those sequences were non-productive. In the later analysis, no new phenotypic data were used to find candidate immune exposures; instead, reliance was placed on TCR beta sequences and their occurrence across donors. The study was designed to test whether signatures of past pathogen exposure could be identified by cataloging public T cell receptors. A later genetic analysis used genome-wide SNP genotypes for about 60% of the roughly 700 donors, treating that subset as a discovery cohort.

The receptor library was made with the immunoSEQ multiplex PCR assay. The multiplex PCR relied on a mix of 60 forward primers for TCR Vbeta segments and 13 reverse primers for TCR Jbeta segments. A multiplex PCR assay on genomic DNA amplified the CDR3 region of rearranged TCR beta genes. On the Illumina HiSeq System, the amplified TCR beta libraries were sequenced as 87-base-pair reads. For the original study's pipeline: In a later analysis, about 80 million unique TCR beta chains were counted across the 500 to 850 repertoires, and roughly 11 million of these chains were shared by at least two donors. Raw reads were error-corrected and collapsed into unique sequences with a nearest-neighbor algorithm that merged closely related sequences to remove PCR and sequencing errors. CDR3 sequences were aligned to IMGT reference sequences to assign V, D and J gene segments. For a sequence to be retained, a match of at least six nucleotides was required to both a V gene segment and a J gene segment. A rearrangement counted as productive if the CDR3 had no stop codons and remained in frame with V and J, and every other rearrangement counted as non-productive. Following IMGT convention, CDR3 was defined as the stretch from the second conserved V-encoded cysteine up to the conserved J-encoded phenylalanine. The earlier analysis of roughly 590 of the donors excluded any sequence lacking an unambiguous match to a single V gene segment. In an earlier analysis of about 590 of the donors, a V segment was called functional when productive rearrangements were above 56.7%, and segregating when the standard deviation between donors exceeded 5%. A statistical classification framework was built to diagnose cytomegalovirus status from the catalog of TCR beta chain sequences. In a later analysis, V and J genes were assigned by comparing TCR nucleotide sequences against IMGT/GENE-DB human TR gene sequences. A later analysis assigned CDR3 sequences and most-parsimonious VDJ recombination scenarios with the TCRdist pipeline. In a later analysis, each TCR beta chain was defined by its CDR3 amino acid sequence together with its V-gene family, and reads without a unique V-gene family were excluded. In a later analysis, some 600 highly shared, low-generation-probability nucleotide sequences were removed to address suspected cross-contamination and a sequencing artifact. In a later analysis, a clonal expansion index for each public chain was calculated from normalized within-repertoire ranks of inferred template counts. In a later analysis, generation probabilities were computed using a VDJ recombination model fitted to out-of-frame rearrangements, and the results were checked against IGoR. Hypergeometric tests were used in a later analysis to score TCR-TCR, TCR-HLA and TCR-CMV co-occurrence, with a repertoire-size bias correction applied to the TCR pairs. A later analysis estimated false discovery rates by permuting HLA or CMV assignments 20 times. In a later analysis, co-occurring TCRs were grouped with DBSCAN, and TCRdist sequence similarity was added when clustering was performed within HLA-allele-positive subsets. Co-occurrence clustering excluded repertoires with fewer than 30,000 or more than 120,000 public chains, plus five with anomalous nucleotide sharing. The table was pulled from immuneACCESS by TCRdb, which kept in-frame rearrangements only. Such tables lose some clones; where checked, under half of the loss comes from unresolved V genes, and the rest has no known cause. The DNA gave D and trimming, while V, J and clone size come from that table. The sample table holds about 120,000 clones, of which 70% to 80% were seen once. The leading ten clones occupy approximately 10% of the sample.

The study at large found these results: Specific HLA alleles were associated with around 18,000 TCR beta sequences at a false discovery rate of 0.05 in a later analysis. Three of the identified cytomegalovirus-associated TCR beta chains were confirmed in vitro to be specific for cytomegalovirus antigens. V-gene and J-gene trimming of TCR beta chains was associated with a missense DCLRE1C variant in a later genetic analysis, and the association was replicated in an independent cohort. Some IMGT-functional V segments, including TRBV6-2 and TRBV6-3, could not be told apart with the 87-base-pair reads, so those segments were excluded. The earlier analysis of approximately 590 of the donors excluded fewer than 20 rarely observed V segments, including chromosome 9 orphons, because counts were too low. According to a later analysis, parvovirus B19, influenza, CMV and Epstein-Barr virus appeared linked to several top co-occurrence clusters. When HLA alleles, especially DR and DQ, strongly co-occurred, attributing TCR associations to individual alleles was difficult. Most CMV-associated TCR beta chains appeared to be HLA-restricted in a later analysis, and the HLA associations seemed to be driven largely by CMV exposure. Linkage disequilibrium might explain the correlated functional status among segregating V segments, but an unknown experimental factor could not be excluded. Across donors, most TCR sequences were observed very rarely, whereas some public TCRs were present in many individuals. Cytomegalovirus status was reported to be diagnosed by the classifier with high specificity and sensitivity in both the original and validation cohorts. Presence/absence analyses assumed roughly uniform sequencing depth across donors, an assumption that may not hold. The authors suggested that the approach could potentially be extended to other disease states and immunological phenotypes. A further reported finding was that TCR beta sequences accurately predicted the HLA-A and HLA-B alleles for most subjects in the first cohort. In a later analysis, HLA-associated TCR beta chains showed more clonal expansion and lower generation probabilities than non-associated chains that were equally common. This cohort had only TCR beta chains sequenced, and the lack of alpha or paired-chain data limited which features could be detected. A later analysis found that TCR association rates varied across HLA loci, with DRB1 alleles showing the most associated TCRs and HLA-C alleles the fewest. In an earlier analysis of some 500 of the donors, most TCR beta V segments appeared in productive rearrangements about 87% or about 30% of the time, broadly matching IMGT annotations. The sequencing pipeline was judged likely to have produced a cluster of highly shared sequence variants as a technical artifact. HLA typing was unavailable for some donors at each locus, so association tests used only the typed subset. For the cohort, immune exposure information was limited to CMV serostatus. In the study, some 160 TCR beta chains were listed as associated with cytomegalovirus. In a later genetic analysis, fewer N-insertions in productive TCRs were reported among donors in an Asian-associated ancestry cluster than the roughly 700-donor mean.

The cohort comprised around 700 healthy bone marrow donors. At the time of sampling, every cohort member was nominally healthy, though immune exposures that went unrecorded were likely present. The donor tested CMV seropositive, placing the donor among the 250 to 350 seropositive members of the cohort. Every donor gave a peripheral blood sample, and the peripheral blood mononuclear cells from that sample were used for TCR beta sequencing. The Qiagen DNeasy Blood Extraction Kit was used to extract genomic DNA from the blood cell samples. The chain employs TRBV4-3 and TRBJ2-3; 12 middle bases align to TRBD1. Sequencing was carried out using PBMCs. The TCR sequence derives from a woman between 50 and 59 years old in good health and CMV-seropositive. In nucleotides, the sequence is TGCGCCAGCAGCCAATTGGGGACAGGGGGCTTAGATACGCAGTATTTT. Its protein is CASSQLGTGGLDTQYF.